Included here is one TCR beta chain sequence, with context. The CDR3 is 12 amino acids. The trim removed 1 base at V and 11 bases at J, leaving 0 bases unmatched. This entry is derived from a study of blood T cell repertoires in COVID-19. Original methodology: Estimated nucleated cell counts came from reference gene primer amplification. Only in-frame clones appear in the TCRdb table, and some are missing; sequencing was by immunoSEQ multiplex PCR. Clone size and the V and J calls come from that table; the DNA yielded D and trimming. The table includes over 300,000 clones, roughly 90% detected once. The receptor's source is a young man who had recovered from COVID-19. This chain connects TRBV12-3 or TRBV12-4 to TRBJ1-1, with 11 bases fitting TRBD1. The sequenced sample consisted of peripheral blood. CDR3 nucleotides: TGTGCCAGCAGTTTAGGGACAGGGGGCGCTTTCTTT. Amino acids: CASSLGTGGAFF.